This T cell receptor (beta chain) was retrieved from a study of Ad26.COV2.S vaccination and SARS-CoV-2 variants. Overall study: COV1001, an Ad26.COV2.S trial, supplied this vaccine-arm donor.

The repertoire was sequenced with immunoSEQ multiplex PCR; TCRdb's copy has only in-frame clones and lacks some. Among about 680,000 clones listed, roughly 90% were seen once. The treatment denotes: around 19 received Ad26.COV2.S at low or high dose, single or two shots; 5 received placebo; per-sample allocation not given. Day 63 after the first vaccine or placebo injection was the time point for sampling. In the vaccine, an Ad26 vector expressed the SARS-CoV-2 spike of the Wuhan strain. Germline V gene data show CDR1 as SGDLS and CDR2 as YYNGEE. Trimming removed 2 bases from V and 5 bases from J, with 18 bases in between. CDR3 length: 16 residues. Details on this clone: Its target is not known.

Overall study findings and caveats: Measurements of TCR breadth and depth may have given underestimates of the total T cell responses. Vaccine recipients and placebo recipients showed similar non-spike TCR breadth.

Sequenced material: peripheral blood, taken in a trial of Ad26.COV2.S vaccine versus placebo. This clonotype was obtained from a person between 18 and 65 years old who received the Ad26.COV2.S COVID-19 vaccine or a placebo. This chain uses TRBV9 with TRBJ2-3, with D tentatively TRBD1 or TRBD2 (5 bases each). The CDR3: CASSVDPGPGGDTQYF. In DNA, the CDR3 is TGTGCCAGCAGCGTGGACCCGGGACCAGGAGGAGATACGCAGTATTTT.